Listed here are 32 T cell receptor beta chains from one sample, sequenced in a study of pediatric ulcerative colitis. Assay: immunoSEQ multiplex PCR; the TCRdb copy retains only in-frame clones and omits some. Of fewer than 45,000 clones listed, roughly 85% were seen once; the top ten hold 20% to 25%. The sample was blood. The receptors originated from a girl under 18 with moderate ulcerative colitis.

In this sample, this clone turned up once. The J gene is TRBJ2-7, the V gene TRBV11-2; TRBD1 is a possible D gene (6 bases). The CDR3 loop spans 13 amino acids. Germline lookup yields CDR1 SGHAT and CDR2 FQNNGV. V lost 5 bases to trimming and J lost 9 bases, with 17 bases between them. The CDR3 nucleotides are TGTGCCAGCAGCCTAGGGGCCAGGGGCGTGCAGTACTTC. Its protein is CASSLGARGVQYF.

The chain couples TRBV7-2 to TRBJ2-7, with 8 bases lining up with TRBD1. The CDR3 covers 14 residues. The J segment lost 6 bases and the V segment lost 3 bases, leaving 7 bases of the junction unmatched. The germline V gene has CDR1 SGHTA and CDR2 FQGNSA. CDR3 DNA: TGTGCCAGCAGCTTCGTCGCAGGGGGCGCCGAGCAGTACTTC. Its translation is CASSFVAGGAEQYF.

The rearrangement links TRBV9 to TRBJ1-3; TRBD1 might be the D (6 bases). This CDR3 has 16 amino acids. V dropped 3 bases and J dropped 2 bases, with 15 bases sitting between them. Germline V gives CDR1 SGDLS, CDR2 YYNGEE. The CDR3 sequence: CASSAESHRAGNTIYF. CDR3 DNA sequence: TGTGCCAGCAGCGCCGAGTCCCACAGGGCTGGAAACACCATATATTTT.

The chain combines TRBV5-1 with TRBJ2-1; 10 nucleotides line up with TRBD1. The trim removed 0 bases at V and 6 bases at J, leaving 3 bases unmatched. The CDR3 loop spans 15 amino acids. From germline, CDR1 is SGHRS and CDR2 YFSETQ. In DNA form, the CDR3 reads TGCGCCAGCAGCTTGGTTAGGGACAGGGGCAATGAGCAGTTCTTC. The encoded protein is CASSLVRDRGNEQFF. Drawing the rest from reference TRBV5-1 and TRBJ2-1, the complete variable domain is KAGVTQTPRYLIKTRGQQVTLSCSPISGHRSVSWYQQTPGQGLQFLFEYFSETQRNKGNFPGRFSGRQFSNSRSEMNVSTLELGDSALYLCASSLVRDRGNEQFFGPGTRLTVL.

The chain is built from TRBV4-1 and TRBJ1-4; D is possibly TRBD1 (5 bases). The CDR3 contains 18 residues. Germline CDR1 reads MGHRA; CDR2 reads YSYEKL. The ends were cut back, 0 bases at V and 8 bases at J, with 22 bases in the middle. Here the CDR3 reads CASSQEWGTTWDDEKLFF. CDR3 DNA: TGCGCCAGCAGCCAAGAATGGGGGACGACCTGGGATGACGAAAAACTGTTTTTT.

The V and J genes are TRBV7-6 and TRBJ2-3, with D unclear. The V gene's germline CDR1 is SGHVS and CDR2 FNYEAQ. The CDR3 length is 13 residues. Deletions cut 6 bases from V and 2 bases from J, with 9 bases between. The CDR3 sequence: CASSQTPTDTQYF. CDR3 DNA: TGTGCCAGCAGTCAGACTCCCACAGATACGCAGTATTTT.

CDR3 protein: CASSPSRTGTTGELFF. Here the CDR3 DNA reads TGCGCCAGCAGCCCGAGTAGGACAGGGACCACCGGGGAGCTGTTTTTT. The rearrangement links TRBV5-1 to TRBJ2-2; 8 bases fit TRBD1. This CDR3 region has 16 residues. Germline trimming cut 4 bases from V and 4 bases from J; bases unmatched to any gene: 9. CDR1 and CDR2 from the germline V gene are SGHRS and YFSETQ. Drawing the rest from reference TRBV5-1 and TRBJ2-2, the complete variable domain is KAGVTQTPRYLIKTRGQQVTLSCSPISGHRSVSWYQQTPGQGLQFLFEYFSETQRNKGNFPGRFSGRQFSNSRSEMNVSTLELGDSALYLCASSPSRTGTTGELFFGEGSRLTVL.

J is TRBJ2-1 and V is TRBV6-6; D not certain. The germline CDR1 and CDR2 sequences are MNHNY and SVGAGI (reference sequence). V was pared by 6 bases and J by 5 bases, with 5 bases between. CDR3 size: 11 residues. The CDR3: CASRIDNEQFF. As DNA, the CDR3 is TGTGCCAGCAGGATAGACAATGAGCAGTTCTTC.

V gene TRBV11-2 combines with J gene TRBJ2-3, with 8 bases matching TRBD2. This CDR3 has 16 amino acids. CDR1 is SGHAT, CDR2 FQNNGV, per germline. Trimming at V came to 7 bases and at J to 5 bases, leaving 14 bases not matched to a gene. CDR3 nucleotide sequence: TGTGCCAGCACCACCCAGGACGGGAGGGTTGGAGATACGCAGTATTTT. It codes for CASTTQDGRVGDTQYF.

The V call is TRBV4-1, the J call TRBJ2-2; D may be TRBD2 (6 bases). This CDR3 region has 17 residues. CDR1 is MGHRA and CDR2 is YSYEKL in the germline V gene. V lost 1 base and J 5 bases, leaving 17 bases between the germline ends. Here the CDR3 DNA reads TGCGCCAGCAGCCAAGTTAGCGGCGGGATCCTAACCGGGGAGCTGTTTTTT. Protein product: CASSQVSGGILTGELFF.

The genes are TRBV9 and TRBJ2-1; no clear D gene. CDR1 and CDR2 from the germline V gene are SGDLS and YYNGEE. The CDR3 spans 14 residues. V was pared by 0 bases and J by 6 bases, with 10 bases between. The CDR3 spells CASSVAATGNEQFF. CDR3 bases: TGTGCCAGCAGCGTAGCAGCGACGGGCAATGAGCAGTTCTTC.

V usage is TRBV14 and J usage is TRBJ2-5, with D unclear. CDR1 and CDR2 (germline): SGHDN, FVKESK. V was clipped by 0 bases and J by 0 bases, with 8 bases between them. This CDR3 contains 15 residues. This CDR3 is CASSQETWYQETQYF. DNA of the CDR3: TGTGCCAGCAGCCAAGAGACCTGGTACCAAGAGACCCAGTACTTC.

J is TRBJ2-7 and V is TRBV29-1, with D unclear. Trimming removed 0 bases at V and 3 bases at J, with 6 bases between. CDR1 is SQVTM and CDR2 is ANQGSEA in the germline V gene. This CDR3 comprises 12 residues. The CDR3 DNA reads as TGCAGCGTTGAAGATCAGGACTACGAGCAGTACTTC. This gives the protein CSVEDQDYEQYF.

The V call is TRBV4-2, the J call TRBJ1-1; possible D gene TRBD1, 5 bases. This CDR3 has 17 residues. Trimming stripped 5 bases from V and 3 bases from J, with 22 bases between. Per germline, CDR1 LGHNA and CDR2 YNFKEQ. The CDR3 sequence: CASSSKVQGGRDTEAFF. In DNA form, the CDR3 reads TGTGCCAGCAGCTCAAAGGTCCAGGGAGGCAGGGACACTGAAGCTTTCTTT.

The rearrangement uses TRBV6-1 and TRBJ1-6, with D maybe TRBD1 (6 bases). The V gene's germline CDR1 is MNHNS and CDR2 SASEGT. Trimming stripped 4 bases from V and 8 bases from J, with 18 bases between. The CDR3 runs to 16 residues. CDR3 nucleotides: TGTGCCAGCAGTGCCCAAAGGGTCTACAGGGATTCACCCCTCCACTTT. It is translated as CASSAQRVYRDSPLHF.

The rearrangement links TRBV5-1 to TRBJ1-1; D is undetermined. V shed 8 bases and J shed 3 bases, with 14 bases lying between them. The CDR3 spans 13 residues. Germline V gene sequence: CDR1 SGHRS, CDR2 YFSETQ. The DNA of the CDR3 is TGCGCCAGTAAGCGAATGGACGACACTGAAGCTTTCTTT. Its protein product is CASKRMDDTEAFF.

The chain carries TRBV6-6 and TRBJ2-7; 10 positions match TRBD2. This CDR3 comprises 15 residues. V gave up 5 bases and J gave up 2 bases; unmatched junction bases: 6. Germline loops: CDR1 MNHNY, CDR2 SVGAGI (reference sequence). This CDR3 reads CASSRLAGGAYEQYF. The DNA of the CDR3 is TGTGCCAGCAGTCGACTAGCGGGCGGAGCCTACGAGCAGTACTTC.

The rearrangement joins TRBV2 to TRBJ1-1; no firm D call. Trimming removed 2 bases at V and 2 bases at J, with 9 bases between. Germline V CDR1 and CDR2: SNHLY, FYNNEI. The CDR3 loop spans 14 amino acids. CDR3 coding DNA: TGTGCCAGCAGTGAATATTTTCCAAACACTGAAGCTTTCTTT. Its protein is CASSEYFPNTEAFF.

This chain uses TRBV19 with TRBJ2-3; unclear D gene. This CDR3 is built from 12 residues. V was trimmed by 4 bases and J by 0 bases, leaving 2 bases between them. Per the germline V gene, CDR1 is LNHDA and CDR2 is SQIVND (reference sequence). CDR3 sequence: CASSRSTDTQYF. CDR3 bases: TGTGCCAGTAGTAGGAGCACAGATACGCAGTATTTT.

The rearrangement links TRBV4-3 to TRBJ2-1; TRBD1 agrees at 7 bases. CDR1 and CDR2 (germline): LGHNA, YSLEER. There are 16 residues in the CDR3. J lost 0 bases, V lost 3 bases, and 5 bases had no gene match. CDR3 region: CASSQDRPSSYNEQFF. CDR3 coding DNA: TGCGCCAGCAGCCAGGACAGGCCGAGCTCCTACAATGAGCAGTTCTTC.

This clone was recorded a few times. The V call is TRBV25-1, the J call TRBJ1-5; TRBD1 matches 10 bases. The CDR3 loop spans 16 amino acids. In germline, CDR1 is MGHDK, CDR2 SYGVNS. The V segment lost 6 bases and the J segment 2 bases; nucleotides outside the gene matches: 7. This chain's CDR3 is CASSGTGDRGNQPQHF. DNA for the CDR3: TGTGCCAGCAGCGGGACAGGGGATCGGGGCAATCAGCCCCAGCATTTT.

The chain links TRBV2 to TRBJ2-1; TRBD2 aligns across 10 bases. The germline CDR1 and CDR2 sequences are SNHLY and FYNNEI. With V trimmed by 7 bases and J by 9 bases, 12 bases remained unmatched. The CDR3 contains 15 residues. The CDR3 coding sequence is TGTGCCAGCATCAACCTAGCGGGGGCGCAGGGTGAGCAGTTCTTC. Translating gives CASINLAGAQGEQFF.

The chain links TRBV19 to TRBJ2-1; D is unresolved. The V and J ends lost 5 bases and 0 bases respectively, with 8 bases between them. The germline V gene has CDR1 LNHDA and CDR2 SQIVND (reference sequence). The CDR3 consists of 14 residues. Written as DNA, the CDR3 is TGTGCCAGTAGTCCCCACAGCTCCTACAATGAGCAGTTCTTC. Its protein product is CASSPHSSYNEQFF.

The genes are TRBV6-4 and TRBJ2-1; no firm D call. Germline CDR1 and CDR2: MRHNA and SNTAGT. The V gene lost 0 bases and the J gene lost 10 bases, with 13 bases spanning the gap. This CDR3 is 14 amino acids long. The CDR3 region has the DNA TGTGCCAGCAGTGACTCAATTGGGTTAGGCGAGCAGTTCTTC. Its protein is CASSDSIGLGEQFF.

The chain employs TRBV11-2 and TRBJ1-4; 10 bases fit TRBD1. After removal of 1 base from V and 8 bases from J, the junction contained 4 bases not matched to a gene. This CDR3 has 15 residues. Germline assignment: CDR1 SGHAT and CDR2 FQNNGV. For the CDR3, the DNA is TGTGCCAGCAGCTTAGTTGGGACAGGGGAAGAAAAACTGTTTTTT. Protein product: CASSLVGTGEEKLFF.

V gene TRBV27 combines with J gene TRBJ2-2, with 15 nucleotides matching TRBD2. This CDR3 region has 18 residues. Germline V gives CDR1 MNHEY, CDR2 SMNVEV (reference sequence). J lost 7 bases, V lost 4 bases, and 10 bases had no gene match. CDR3 in amino acids: CASSWTSGRAEVNGELFF. In DNA form, the CDR3 reads TGTGCCAGCAGTTGGACTAGCGGGAGGGCCGAGGTAAACGGGGAGCTGTTTTTT.

This sequence joins TRBV7-2 and TRBJ2-7; D call uncertain. The CDR3 contains 12 residues. From germline, CDR1 is SGHTA and CDR2 FQGNSA. Trimming shortened V by 2 bases and J by 4 bases, and 6 bases separated the two germline ends. The CDR3 DNA sequence: TGTGCCAGCAGCTTAAGCATGTACGAGCAGTACTTC. This gives the protein CASSLSMYEQYF.

This rearrangement joins TRBV4-3 to TRBJ1-4; the match to TRBD1 covers 9 bases. The V gene end was trimmed by 2 bases and the J gene end by 8 bases; junction bases not matched to a gene: 9. Germline loops: CDR1 LGHNA, CDR2 YSLEER. The CDR3 contains 16 residues. The CDR3 sequence: CASSQLVGQGREKLFF. In DNA, the CDR3 is TGCGCCAGCAGCCAACTCGTGGGACAGGGACGGGAAAAACTGTTTTTT.

The chain is built from TRBV27 and TRBJ1-2, with 7 bases identical to TRBD1. Germline V gene data show CDR1 as MNHEY and CDR2 as SMNVEV (reference sequence). Trimming took 2 bases from V and 5 from J; bases not matched to a gene: 5. The CDR3 loop spans 14 amino acids. CDR3 nucleotide sequence: TGTGCCAGCAGTTTAGACAGGGCCCGATATGGCTACACCTTC. Its translation is CASSLDRARYGYTF.

The V call is TRBV4-1, the J call TRBJ1-4; D possibly corresponds to TRBD1 (5 bases). V lost 2 bases, J lost 7 bases, and 14 bases lay in between. The germline V gene encodes CDR1 MGHRA and CDR2 YSYEKL. The length of the CDR3 is 15 residues. The CDR3 protein is CASSQPTEYGEKLFF. The CDR3 DNA follows: TGCGCCAGCAGCCAACCGACAGAATATGGTGAAAAACTGTTTTTT.

The chain employs TRBV7-8 and TRBJ1-1, with 8 positions matching TRBD1. Germline V gene sequence: CDR1 SGHVS, CDR2 FQNEAQ. J was trimmed by 12 bases and V by 5 bases; bases with no gene match: 8. The CDR3 contains 12 residues. The CDR3 is CASSPRTGPPFF. CDR3 sequence (DNA): TGTGCCAGCAGCCCAAGGACAGGGCCACCTTTCTTT.

The J gene is TRBJ2-3, the V gene TRBV7-6, with a tentative D call TRBD1 (6 bases). CDR1 and CDR2 (germline): SGHVS, FNYEAQ. The CDR3 is made up of 14 amino acids. Deletions cut 3 bases from V and 6 bases from J, with 13 bases between. The CDR3 sequence: CASSLGHPRDTQYF. The CDR3 nucleotides read TGTGCCAGCAGCTTGGGACACCCCAGGGATACGCAGTATTTT. The whole variable domain, remainder taken from reference TRBV7-6 and TRBJ2-3, is GAGVSQSPRYKVTKRGQDVALRCDPISGHVSLYWYRQALGQGPEFLTYFNYEAQQDKSGLPNDRFSAERPEGSISTLTIQRTEQRDSAMYRCASSLGHPRDTQYFGPGTRLTVL.